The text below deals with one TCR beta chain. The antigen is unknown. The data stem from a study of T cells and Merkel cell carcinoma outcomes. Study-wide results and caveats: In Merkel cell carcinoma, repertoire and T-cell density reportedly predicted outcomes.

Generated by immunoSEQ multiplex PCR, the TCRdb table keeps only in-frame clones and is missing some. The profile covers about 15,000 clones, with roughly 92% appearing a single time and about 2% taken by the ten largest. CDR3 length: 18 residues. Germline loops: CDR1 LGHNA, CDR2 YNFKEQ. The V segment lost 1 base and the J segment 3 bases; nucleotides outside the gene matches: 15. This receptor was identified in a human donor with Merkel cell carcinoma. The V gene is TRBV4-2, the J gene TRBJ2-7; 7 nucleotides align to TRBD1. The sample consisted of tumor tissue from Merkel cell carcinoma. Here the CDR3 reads CASSQVQADRYMGYEQYF. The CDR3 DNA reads TGTGCCAGCAGCCAAGTTCAAGCGGACAGGTACATGGGCTACGAGCAGTACTTC.